A selection of T cell receptor beta chains follows, all from one sample in a study of technical replicates of blood from a few donors. Assay used: immunoSEQ multiplex PCR; TCRdb lists only in-frame clones, some missing. Here the sample spans tens of thousands of clones, more than 90% being singletons. The specimen sequenced was PBMCs. All receptors come from a human donor in good health. Some clones in this sample may be carry-over from other donors' samples. CDR3s include the opening cysteine and the closing phenylalanine or tryptophan. The D gene is left open where the match is weak. A row's size may be missing; if present it is once, few, many or a size class.

-	TRBV9	-	TRBJ1-3	TGTGCCAGCAGCGCCCCTCGGTTGGGGCCCGGCTCTGGAAACACCATATATTTT	CASSAPRLGPGSGNTIYF
-	TRBV5-8	-	TRBJ1-2	TGTGCCAGCAGCTTGGTAGGCGGTATCGACTATGGCTACACCTTC	CASSLVGGIDYGYTF
TRBD2	TRBV2	-	TRBJ2-7	TGTGCCAGCACCTGGCTAGCGGGGAAACATTACGAGCAGTACTTC	CASTWLAGKHYEQYF
TRBD2	TRBV4-2	-	TRBJ2-2	TGTGCCAGCAGCCCCTCGGGACTAACGAACACCGGGGAGCTGTTTTTT	CASSPSGLTNTGELFF
TRBD2	TRBV4-2	-	TRBJ2-1	TGTGCCAGCAGCCCGCTACTAGCGGGAGGGGACAATGAGCAGTTCTTC	CASSPLLAGGDNEQFF
-	TRBV4-3	-	TRBJ1-3	TGCGCCAGCAGCCAAAACAGGCCTATCTCTGGAAACACCATATATTTT	CASSQNRPISGNTIYF
TRBD1	TRBV28	-	TRBJ2-5	TGTGCCAGCAGTTTGGGACAGACCGTGGCCCAGTACTTC	CASSLGQTVAQYF
TRBD1	TRBV6-1	-	TRBJ2-5	TGTGCCAGCACGACAGGGTGGGGTCAAGAGACCCAGTACTTC	CASTTGWGQETQYF
TRBD2	TRBV23-1	-	TRBJ2-7	TGCGCCAGCAGTCAACCCCTAGCGGGAGGGACCTACGAGCAGTACTTC	CASSQPLAGGTYEQYF
-	TRBV7-2	-	TRBJ1-5	TGTGCCAGCAGCGCGGACAGAAATCAGCCCCAGCATTTT	CASSADRNQPQHF
-	TRBV7-6	-	TRBJ2-1	TGTGCCAGCAGCTTAGCGTATCGGTACAATGAGCAGTTCTTC	CASSLAYRYNEQFF
-	TRBV10-1	-	TRBJ1-1	TGCGCCAGCAGGCCCACAGGGAACACTGAAGCTTTCTTT	CASRPTGNTEAFF
TRBD2	TRBV6-1	-	TRBJ2-5	TGTGCCAGCAGTGATATGACTAGCGGGGAGGGGACCCAGTACTTC	CASSDMTSGEGTQYF
-	TRBV30	-	TRBJ2-5	TGTGCCTGGAGTCTCACGGGATTTGAAGAGACCCAGTACTTC	CAWSLTGFEETQYF
TRBD2	TRBV5-4	-	TRBJ2-1	TGTGCCAGCAAAACCGCGGGAGTTTTCTACAATGAGCAGTTCTTC	CASKTAGVFYNEQFF
-	TRBV5-1	once	TRBJ2-3	TGCGCCAGCAGCCCCCTTGAGCGCAGCACAGATACGCAGTATTTT	CASSPLERSTDTQYF
-	TRBV7-8	-	TRBJ1-1	TGTGCCAGCAGCTTAGAGTGGGGCTTGAACACTGAAGCTTTCTTT	CASSLEWGLNTEAFF
TRBD2	TRBV2	-	TRBJ2-5	TGTGCCAACTCTCTGGGGGTAGCGGGGGACCAAGAGACCCAGTACTTC	CANSLGVAGDQETQYF
-	TRBV27	-	TRBJ2-7	TGTGCCAGCAGTACAGCCTACGAGCAGTACTTC	CASSTAYEQYF
-	TRBV7-2	-	TRBJ2-7	TGTGCCAGCAGCTGGGGTGGGGCAATTACCTACGAGCAGTACTTC	CASSWGGAITYEQYF
TRBD1	TRBV5-6	-	TRBJ1-2	TGTGCCAGCAGCTACCGACAGGGAAGCTATGGCTACACCTTC	CASSYRQGSYGYTF
TRBD1	TRBV6-6	-	TRBJ2-7	TGTGCCAGTCGGGGGACAGGGGGCGTTCGGCAGGACGAGCAGTACTTC	CASRGTGGVRQDEQYF
-	TRBV29-1	-	TRBJ1-5	TGCAGCGTTGCCGGGCAACAGGGACAGCCCCAGCATTTT	CSVAGQQGQPQHF
-	TRBV7-2	-	TRBJ2-5	TGTGCCAGCAGCTTAGATTCGTGGAGAGTGGAGACCCAGTACTTC	CASSLDSWRVETQYF
TRBD2	TRBV7-3	-	TRBJ2-2	TGTGCCAGCAGCTTATGGGGGGGACGCGGCGGCACCGGGGAGCTGTTTTTT	CASSLWGGRGGTGELFF
-	TRBV2	many	TRBJ2-1	TGTGCCAGCAGTGATGGGGAGACGATTTACAATGAGCAGTTCTTC	CASSDGETIYNEQFF
TRBD1	TRBV19	once	TRBJ1-4	TGTGCCAGTAGCATAGACAGGGGTGAAAAACTGTTTTTT	CASSIDRGEKLFF
-	TRBV15	-	TRBJ2-7	TGTGCCACCAGCAGAGATTGGGGGGGGGCGAGGGAGCAGTACTTC	CATSRDWGGAREQYF
TRBD2	TRBV5-1	once	TRBJ2-1	TGCGCCAGCAGCTTGGGACTAGCAGCTTACAATGAGCAGTTCTTC	CASSLGLAAYNEQFF
-	TRBV2	-	TRBJ1-1	TGTGCCAGCAGTGGGGTTGACGGGGAGGTGAACACTGAAGCTTTCTTT	CASSGVDGEVNTEAFF
-	TRBV19	-	TRBJ2-7	TGTGCCAGTAGTTCAGGATCCTACGAGCAGTACTTC	CASSSGSYEQYF
-	TRBV7-2	-	TRBJ2-7	TGTGCCAGCAGCTTACAGGGCCCCCCTTACGAGCAGTACTTC	CASSLQGPPYEQYF
-	TRBV6-5	-	TRBJ2-5	TGTGCCAGCAGTTTACTCGGAGGGACCCAGTACTTC	CASSLLGGTQYF
-	TRBV11-2	-	TRBJ2-1	TGTGCCAGCAGCTTAATGCGGGACAATGAGCAGTTCTTC	CASSLMRDNEQFF
-	TRBV7-2	-	TRBJ1-6	TGTGCCAGCAGCTTAGCTGGGGGAGGGGGGAATAATTCACCCCTCCACTTT	CASSLAGGGGNNSPLHF
-	TRBV14	once	TRBJ1-3	TGTGCCAGCAGCCAAGGATACTTCACTGGAAACACCATATATTTT	CASSQGYFTGNTIYF
-	TRBV4-1	-	TRBJ1-2	TGCGCCAGCAGCCAAGGGCAGGGCGGTCGAGATGGCTACACCTTC	CASSQGQGGRDGYTF
TRBD1	TRBV19	-	TRBJ2-4	TGTGCCAGTAGTATTCGGACAGGAGGAGATCAAAACATTCAGTACTTC	CASSIRTGGDQNIQYF
-	TRBV7-2	few	TRBJ2-6	TGTGCCAGCAGCTTCGGAGGAACTGGGGCCAACGTCCTGACTTTC	CASSFGGTGANVLTF
-	TRBV7-2	-	TRBJ2-7	TGTGCCAGCAGCTTAGACCGGAGGGAGCAGTACTTC	CASSLDRREQYF
-	TRBV29-1	-	TRBJ2-7	TGCAGCGTTGAAGGGGCAGGGGCCGAGCAGTACTTC	CSVEGAGAEQYF
-	TRBV19	-	TRBJ1-2	TGTGCCAGTAGTTCAGGAGACGGACTTTTTCTAGGCTACACCTTC	CASSSGDGLFLGYTF
TRBD2	TRBV12-5	-	TRBJ2-3	TGTGCTAGTGGTTTGCTCCGGGGGGGCACAGATACGCAGTATTTT	CASGLLRGGTDTQYF
-	TRBV7-9	once	TRBJ2-2	TGTGCCAGCAGCCCACAAAGCGGTTACACCGGGGAGCTGTTTTTT	CASSPQSGYTGELFF
TRBD2	TRBV7-2	-	TRBJ2-7	TGTGCCAGCAGCCAACGACTAGCGGCTTACGAGCAGTACTTC	CASSQRLAAYEQYF
TRBD2	TRBV6-5	-	TRBJ2-7	TGTGCCAGCAGCCAAGGGGAGGGGCCCTTCGCTGAGTACTTC	CASSQGEGPFAEYF
-	TRBV6-1	once	TRBJ2-2	TGTGCCAGCTTGGCCACTACGAACACCGGGGAGCTGTTTTTT	CASLATTNTGELFF
-	TRBV5-1	-	TRBJ1-4	TGCGCCAGCAGCGTAGGGGCTAATGAAAAACTGTTTTTT	CASSVGANEKLFF
-	TRBV5-1	-	TRBJ2-3	TGCGCCAGCAGCTTGACCCAGGGCGCAGATACGCAGTATTTT	CASSLTQGADTQYF
-	TRBV21-1	-	TRBJ2-7	TGTGCCAGCCGGTACGAGCAGTACTTC	CASRYEQYF
-	TRBV27	-	TRBJ2-7	TGTGCCAGCAGTTTGGGTCGTACGTATACAGCCTACGAGCAGTACTTC	CASSLGRTYTAYEQYF
-	TRBV2	-	TRBJ2-3	TGTGCCAGCCCACCGACGGGAGGCACAGATACGCAGTATTTT	CASPPTGGTDTQYF
-	TRBV7-2	-	TRBJ1-2	TGTGCCAGCAGCTTCGACAGAAACGGCTACACCTTC	CASSFDRNGYTF
TRBD2	TRBV19	-	TRBJ2-2	TGTGCCAGTAGTGGGCGTCTAGCGGGAGTCGGCACCGGGGAGCTGTTTTTT	CASSGRLAGVGTGELFF
TRBD1	TRBV5-4	-	TRBJ2-2	TGTGCCAGCACCTCAGGGGGCCCGAACACCGGGGAGCTGTTTTTT	CASTSGGPNTGELFF
TRBD1	TRBV5-1	-	TRBJ1-1	TGCGCCAGCATGGGACCGAGACAGGGCCTATTGAACACTGAAGCTTTCTTT	CASMGPRQGLLNTEAFF
-	TRBV27	-	TRBJ2-7	TGTGCCAGCAGTTTATCGCAGGGCTCTGGGCAGTACTTC	CASSLSQGSGQYF
TRBD1	TRBV19	-	TRBJ1-5	TGTGCCAGTACCCCGACAGGGTTAGGCAATCAGCCCCAGCATTTT	CASTPTGLGNQPQHF
-	TRBV2	-	TRBJ2-7	TGTGCCAGCACCACCCGGGTTTACGAGCAGTACTTC	CASTTRVYEQYF